This T cell receptor (beta chain) was captured in a study of blood T cell repertoires in COVID-19. The participants were between roughly 18 and 100 years old and came from under 25 US areas. Two consecutive negative NP/OP PCR tests, clearance, or resolved symptoms defined Cohort 3 recovery. Germline V gives CDR1 MNHNY, CDR2 SVGAGI (reference sequence). This CDR3 region has 11 residues. Trimming pared 5 bases from V and 11 bases from J, leaving 10 bases between. Only in-frame clones appear in the TCRdb table, and some are missing; sequencing was by immunoSEQ multiplex PCR. In the table there are over 150,000 clones, about 85% of which are singletons.

Sample: PBMCs or T cells enriched from blood (not recorded which). The V and J genes are TRBV6-6 and TRBJ2-1; D possibly corresponds to TRBD1 (6 bases). The receptor's source is a man aged 35-49 years who had recovered from COVID-19. As DNA, the CDR3 is TGTGCCAGCAGTCCACGGGACAAGCAGTTCTTC. Encoded protein: CASSPRDKQFF.